Each of the 25 T cell receptor beta chains below was sequenced from the same sample in a study of CD4 and CD8 cells across lung adenocarcinoma regions. TCRdb re-called the PCR reads with MiXCR, one entry per CDR3 protein. The sample shows about 1,900 distinct CDR3 sequences, more than 40% of them seen only once. Material: CD4+ T cells from the center of a lung tumor. These receptors came from a female donor with lung adenocarcinoma. The CD4 and CD8 labels of this study may be unreliable.

The rearrangement uses TRBV9 and TRBJ2-1, with D possibly TRBD2 on 6 matching bases. Germline assignment: CDR1 SGDLS and CDR2 YYNGEE. The CDR3 totals 16 residues. The V end was cut by 3 bases, the J end by 6 bases, with 19 bases between. CDR3 sequence (DNA): TGTGCCAGCAGCGCGAGCGCCGGGACTGGCCCCAATGAGCAGTTCTTC. Translating it yields CASSASAGTGPNEQFF.

The J gene is TRBJ2-2, the V gene TRBV6-1; D is uncertain. V lost 2 bases, J lost 1 base, and 11 bases lay in between. Germline V gives CDR1 MNHNS, CDR2 SASEGT. This CDR3 is 16 amino acids long. CDR3: CASSELRRRNTGELFF. CDR3 nucleotide sequence: TGTGCCAGCAGTGAATTAAGGCGGAGGAACACCGGGGAGCTGTTTTTT.

This clonotype is labeled large. CDR3 residues: CASSPGGTYNEQFF. The CDR3 DNA follows: TGTGCCAGCAGTCCCGGGGGAACATACAATGAGCAGTTCTTC. The V and J genes are TRBV7-6 and TRBJ2-1; the D gene is possibly TRBD2 (6 bases). The CDR3 runs to 14 residues. CDR1 and CDR2 (germline): SGHVS, FNYEAQ. V was shortened by 6 bases and J by 4 bases, with 13 bases between the two germline ends. Together with reference TRBV7-6 and TRBJ2-1, the CDR3 gives the full variable domain: GAGVSQSPRYKVTKRGQDVALRCDPISGHVSLYWYRQALGQGPEFLTYFNYEAQQDKSGLPNDRFSAERPEGSISTLTIQRTEQRDSAMYRCASSPGGTYNEQFFGPGTRLTVL.

The chain carries TRBV12-3 or TRBV12-4 and TRBJ2-5, with a weak D call TRBD2 (5 bases). The CDR3 has 15 amino acids. V dropped 3 bases and J dropped 1 base, with 12 bases sitting between them. The CDR3 region is CASSLLGSGQETQYF. The CDR3 DNA is TGTGCCAGCAGTTTGTTGGGCAGCGGCCAAGAGACCCAGTACTTC.

This clonotype is deemed large (0.1 to 1%). V usage is TRBV27 and J usage is TRBJ2-1, with TRBD2 identical over 12 bases. The J call may be wrong; the DNA end is better matched by TRBJ2-5. The CDR3 length is 15 residues. Germline loops: CDR1 MNHEY, CDR2 SMNVEV (reference sequence). The CDR3 DNA is TGTGCCAGCAGCTTACTAGCGGGAGGCCCGGAGACCCAGTACTTC. Residues: CASSLLAGGPETQYF.

The chain couples TRBV6-5 to TRBJ2-1; the match to TRBD2 covers 10 bases. The junction had 6 bases not matched to a gene; V was cut back by 6 bases and J by 7 bases. Germline lookup yields CDR1 MNHEY and CDR2 SVGAGI. The CDR3 length is 14 residues. The CDR3 DNA reads TGTGCCAGCAGGTTAGCGGGAGGAGGGAATGAGCAGTTCTTC. Translating gives CASRLAGGGNEQFF.

This clonotype was seen more than once but under ten times. The chain links TRBV6-5 to TRBJ2-4; the match to TRBD1 covers 8 bases. The end of the DNA fits TRBJ2-5 better, so the J call may be wrong. Germline CDR1 reads MNHEY; CDR2 reads SVGAGI. The CDR3 runs 14 residues. This CDR3 is CASSFQGAQETQYF. The CDR3 DNA sequence: TGTGCCAGCAGTTTTCAGGGGGCCCAAGAGACCCAGTACTTC.

The V call is TRBV14, the J call TRBJ2-1; a possible D gene is TRBD2 (5 bases). CDR1 SGHDN and CDR2 FVKESK come from the germline V gene. The CDR3 is 16 amino acids. Trimming took 0 bases from V and 2 from J, leaving 11 bases between them. CDR3 sequence: CASSQDPTSPYNEQFF. CDR3 nucleotide sequence: TGTGCCAGCAGCCAAGATCCCACTAGTCCCTACAATGAGCAGTTCTTC.

The chain uses TRBV7-2 and TRBJ2-1; D perhaps matches TRBD2 (6 bases). The DNA end is more similar to TRBJ2-5, so the J call may be wrong. The CDR3 consists of 15 residues. Germline V gene data show CDR1 as SGHTA and CDR2 as FQGNSA. In DNA, the CDR3 is TGTGCCAGCACCACTTCGCGGGACTCCCAAGAGACCCAGTACTTC. This codes for CASTTSRDSQETQYF.

The chain is built from TRBV27 and TRBJ2-1; 10 positions match TRBD2. Germline loops: CDR1 MNHEY, CDR2 SMNVEV (reference sequence). The CDR3 length is 15 residues. Trimming at V came to 6 bases and at J to 4 bases, leaving 6 bases not matched to a gene. The CDR3 DNA reads as TGTGCCAGCAGACCTAGCGGGGGAGCTTACAATGAGCAGTTCTTC. Its translation is CASRPSGGAYNEQFF.

The chain recombines TRBV6-1 with TRBJ1-5, with 10 bases fitting TRBD1. V shed 6 bases, J shed 2 bases, and the junction held 1 base outside the gene matches. CDR1 MNHNS and CDR2 SASEGT come from the germline V gene. CDR3 length: 14 amino acids. This CDR3 is CASSGTGGNQPQHF. For the CDR3, the DNA is TGTGCCAGCAGCGGGACAGGGGGCAATCAGCCCCAGCATTTT.

The genes are TRBV6-1 and TRBJ1-2, with D possibly being TRBD1 (6 bases). Trimming took off 5 bases at V and 2 bases at J, with 9 bases between the two ends. The CDR3 has 13 residues. CDR1 is MNHNS, CDR2 SASEGT, per germline. CDR3 DNA sequence: TGTGCCAGCAGTACCGGGACAAACTATGGCTACACCTTC. It codes for CASSTGTNYGYTF.

In its sample, this clonotype ranks as medium-sized. CDR3 protein: CASSLAGDGTDTQYF. The DNA of the CDR3 is TGTGCCAGCAGTCTAGCGGGAGACGGCACAGATACGCAGTATTTT. The genes are TRBV6-1 and TRBJ2-3, with 10 nucleotides matching TRBD2. The trim removed 5 bases at V and 1 base at J, leaving 3 bases unmatched. The germline V gene has CDR1 MNHNS and CDR2 SASEGT. The CDR3 is 15 residues long.

The rearrangement links TRBV12-3 or TRBV12-4 to TRBJ2-1; TRBD2 agrees at 14 bases. CDR3 length: 15 residues. V was clipped by 5 bases and J by 7 bases; unmatched bases: 4. This CDR3 reads CASSQGLAGGNEQFF. The CDR3 DNA is TGTGCCAGCAGTCAAGGACTAGCGGGAGGAAATGAGCAGTTCTTC.

This chain connects TRBV6-1 to TRBJ2-1; 8 bases line up with TRBD2. V lost 2 bases to trimming and J lost 6 bases; unmatched junction nucleotides: 6. The germline V gene encodes CDR1 MNHNS and CDR2 SASEGT. This CDR3 comprises 15 residues. DNA for the CDR3: TGTGCCAGCAGTGAACTGGCGGGAGGTGCCAATGAGCAGTTCTTC. Its translation is CASSELAGGANEQFF.

The V gene is TRBV6-1, the J gene TRBJ2-3; 8 bases fit TRBD2. The V gene end was trimmed by 4 bases and the J gene end by 11 bases; junction bases not matched to a gene: 17. This CDR3 has 16 amino acids. CDR1 is MNHNS, CDR2 SASEGT, per germline. The CDR3 sequence is CASSGEGRGAKNMQYF. As DNA, the CDR3 is TGTGCCAGCAGTGGGGAGGGGCGGGGGGCCAAAAACATGCAGTATTTT.

The chain is built from TRBV4-1 and TRBJ2-1; D is unresolved. Germline CDR1 and CDR2: MGHRA and YSYEKL. This CDR3 has 12 residues. V lost 0 bases to trimming and J lost 15 bases, with 12 bases between them. The CDR3 DNA reads as TGCGCCAGCAGCCAAGATCTAGAAGGTCGGTTCTTC. Protein product: CASSQDLEGRFF.

In this sample, this clonotype turned up a few times. The J gene is TRBJ2-1, the V gene TRBV7-2; D not resolved. The CDR3 is made up of 15 amino acids. CDR1 SGHTA and CDR2 FQGNSA come from the germline V gene. V lost 5 bases and J 2 bases, leaving 13 bases between the germline ends. CDR3 bases: TGTGCCAGCAGCCCTTTGTATGGGGCCTACAATGAGCAGTTCTTC. Its protein product is CASSPLYGAYNEQFF.

This clonotype came up a few times. The rearrangement joins TRBV4-1 to TRBJ2-1, with TRBD2 matching over 12 bases. The length of the CDR3 is 15 residues. The junction had 5 bases not matched to a gene; V was cut back by 4 bases and J by 7 bases. The V gene's germline CDR1 is MGHRA and CDR2 YSYEKL. DNA of the CDR3: TGCGCCAGCAGCCCTCTGACTAGCGGGAGAAATGAGCAGTTCTTC. Its translation: CASSPLTSGRNEQFF.

The chain uses TRBV27 and TRBJ2-1; D not certain. The assigned J gene may be wrong: the sequence end matches TRBJ2-7 better. This CDR3 region has 13 residues. The V gene's germline CDR1 is MNHEY and CDR2 SMNVEV (reference sequence). Here the CDR3 reads CASIPVRVDEQYV. The CDR3 coding sequence is TGTGCCAGCATCCCCGTCCGCGTGGACGAGCAGTACGTC.

This clonotype appeared a single time. The chain employs TRBV11-3 and TRBJ2-3; unclear D gene. V shed 1 base and J shed 0 bases, with 14 bases lying between them. The CDR3 sequence is 17 residues long. Germline V gene lookup returns CDR1 SGHNT and CDR2 YENEEA. The CDR3 bases are TGTGCCAGCAGCTTAGGACGGGTATTTTCTAGCACAGATACGCAGTATTTT. This encodes CASSLGRVFSSTDTQYF.

This sequence joins TRBV20-1 and TRBJ2-1, with TRBD1 as a possible D gene (6 bases). V shed 6 bases and J shed 4 bases, with 16 bases lying between them. Germline V lookup: CDR1 DFQATT, CDR2 SNEGSKA (reference sequence). There are 14 residues in the CDR3. In DNA form, the CDR3 reads TGCAGTGCCGAACAGGGCCAGGCATACAATGAGCAGTTCTTC. It specifies CSAEQGQAYNEQFF.

The V gene is TRBV6-1, the J gene TRBJ2-1; D not resolved. Germline V gene sequence: CDR1 MNHNS, CDR2 SASEGT. The CDR3 extends over 12 amino acids. Trimming pared 8 bases from V and 7 bases from J, leaving 12 bases between. CDR3 in amino acids: CASGPWVNEQFF. The CDR3 DNA follows: TGTGCCAGCGGCCCGTGGGTGAATGAGCAGTTCTTC.

With regard to this clonotype: The junction departs from germline at one end; a sequencing error may be responsible. The V gene is TRBV6-1, the J gene TRBJ2-1; the D gene is possibly TRBD2 (7 bases). The germline CDR1 and CDR2 sequences are MNHNS and SASEGT. The CDR3 is 15 amino acids. This CDR3 reads CASSEVGGLNGEQFF. The CDR3, as DNA: TGTGCCAGCAGTGAAGTGGGGGGGCTGAACGGGGAGCAGTTTTTC.

The rearrangement links TRBV3-1 to TRBJ2-1; 9 nucleotides agree with TRBD2. Germline assignment: CDR1 LGHDT and CDR2 YNNKEL (reference sequence). CDR3 length: 18 amino acids. J lost 7 bases, V lost 1 base, and 14 bases had no gene match. CDR3 DNA sequence: TGTGCCAGCAGCCAAGCCTCGTCTCTAGCGGGATCGAGGAATGAGCAGTTCTTC. Its translation is CASSQASSLAGSRNEQFF.